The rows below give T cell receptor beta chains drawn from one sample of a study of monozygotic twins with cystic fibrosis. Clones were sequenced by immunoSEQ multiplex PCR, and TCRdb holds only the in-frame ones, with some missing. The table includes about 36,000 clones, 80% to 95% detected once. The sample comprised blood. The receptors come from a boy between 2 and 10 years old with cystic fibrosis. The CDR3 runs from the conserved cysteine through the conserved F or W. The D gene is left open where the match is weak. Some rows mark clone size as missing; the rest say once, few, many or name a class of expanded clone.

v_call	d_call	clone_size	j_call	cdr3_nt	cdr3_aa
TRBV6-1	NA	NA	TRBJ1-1	TGTGCCAGCGGGGAGGCCCGCACTGAAGCTTTCTTT	CASGEARTEAFF
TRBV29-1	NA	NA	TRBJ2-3	TGCAGCGTTGCCATAGGGGACCCGCGGGATACGCAGTATTTT	CSVAIGDPRDTQYF
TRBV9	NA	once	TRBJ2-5	TGTGCCAGCAGCGCGGAAGAGACCCAGTACTTC	CASSAEETQYF
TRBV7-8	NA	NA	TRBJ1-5	TGTGCCAGCAGCCAAACGGACGGAACCAATCAGCCCCAGCATTTT	CASSQTDGTNQPQHF
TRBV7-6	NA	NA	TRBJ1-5	TGTGCCAGCAGTTCTGCAGGAGAGCCCCAGCATTTT	CASSSAGEPQHF
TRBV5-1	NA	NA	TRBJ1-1	TGCGCCAGCCTGGCCGGGGAGAACACTGAAGCTTTCTTT	CASLAGENTEAFF
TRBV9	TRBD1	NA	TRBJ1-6	TGTGCCAGCAGCGCCACTCCGGACAGGGCGGGTTCACCCCTCCACTTT	CASSATPDRAGSPLHF
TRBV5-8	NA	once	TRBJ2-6	TGTGCCAGCAGCTTGCAGGTATTCCTGGCTGGGGCCAACGTCCTGACTTTC	CASSLQVFLAGANVLTF
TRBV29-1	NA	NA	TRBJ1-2	TGCAGCGTTGCCTGGTCAAGCTATGGCTACACCTTC	CSVAWSSYGYTF
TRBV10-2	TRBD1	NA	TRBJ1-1	TGCGCCAGCAGAGACCCGGGACAGGGTGACACTGAAGCTTTCTTT	CASRDPGQGDTEAFF
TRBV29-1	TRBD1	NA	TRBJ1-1	TGCAGCGTTTTGGGACAGGGTGGAACTGAAGCTTTCTTT	CSVLGQGGTEAFF
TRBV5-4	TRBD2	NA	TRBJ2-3	TGTGCCAGCAGCTACAGCGGGGGGGACACAGATACGCAGTATTTT	CASSYSGGDTDTQYF
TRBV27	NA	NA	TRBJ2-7	TGTGCCAGCACCAACGACGGCTACGAGCAGTACTTC	CASTNDGYEQYF
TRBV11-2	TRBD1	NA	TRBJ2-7	TGTGCCAGCAGCGGGGGACAGGGGCGGAACGAGCAGTACTTC	CASSGGQGRNEQYF
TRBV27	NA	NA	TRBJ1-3	TGTGCCAGCAGTTTAGTCTGGGAACCTGGAAACACCATATATTTT	CASSLVWEPGNTIYF
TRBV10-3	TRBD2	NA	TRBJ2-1	TGTGCCATCAGTGATTCCGGGACTAGCGGCTACAATGAGCAGTTCTTC	CAISDSGTSGYNEQFF
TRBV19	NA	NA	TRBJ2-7	TGTGCCAGTAGTATCATGACTAGTAGCGACGAGCAGTACTTC	CASSIMTSSDEQYF
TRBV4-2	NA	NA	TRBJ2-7	TGTGCCAGCAGCCCAAACGGGGACTACGAGCAGTACTTC	CASSPNGDYEQYF
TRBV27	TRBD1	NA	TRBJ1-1	TGTGCCAGCAGTTTCTCCGGACAGGGGGCCACTGAAGCTTTCTTT	CASSFSGQGATEAFF
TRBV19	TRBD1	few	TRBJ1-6	TGTGCCAGTAGCCCGACAGGGGACATGGATTCACCCCTCCACTTT	CASSPTGDMDSPLHF
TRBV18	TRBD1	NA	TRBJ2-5	TGTGCCAGCTCATCTGCGGGACAGGGGGAGGAGACCCAGTACTTC	CASSSAGQGEETQYF
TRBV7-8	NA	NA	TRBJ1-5	TGTGCCAGCACCGACGGTCCGAATCAGCCCCAGCATTTT	CASTDGPNQPQHF
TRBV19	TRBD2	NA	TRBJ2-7	TGTGCCAGTGCTGGGGAGGGAGTTAGTTCCTACGAGCAGTACTTC	CASAGEGVSSYEQYF
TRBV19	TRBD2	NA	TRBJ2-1	TGTGCCAGTAGTGGCCGACTGAGCGGGGGATCTTTCCATGAGCAGTTCTTC	CASSGRLSGGSFHEQFF
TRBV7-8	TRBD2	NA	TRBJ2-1	TGTGCCAGCAGCTTAAACGCGGGGGGTCTCGATGAGCAGTTCTTC	CASSLNAGGLDEQFF
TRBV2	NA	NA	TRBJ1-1	TGTGCCAGCACGGAGGGGCCAGGGTCTGAAGCTTTCTTT	CASTEGPGSEAFF
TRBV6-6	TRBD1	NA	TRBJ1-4	TGTGCCAGCAGTTACCGGGACAGTAATGAAAAACTGTTTTTT	CASSYRDSNEKLFF
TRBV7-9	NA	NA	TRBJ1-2	TGTGCCAGCAGCCAGCAGCGCGGTGCCGATGGCTACACCTTC	CASSQQRGADGYTF
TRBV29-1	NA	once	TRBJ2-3	TGCAGCGTTGCAGAGTCAGGAAACACAGATACGCAGTATTTT	CSVAESGNTDTQYF
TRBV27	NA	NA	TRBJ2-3	TGTGCCAGCTTGAACCCCGGAGATACGCAGTATTTT	CASLNPGDTQYF
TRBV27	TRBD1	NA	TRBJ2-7	TGTGCCAGCAGCAAGGGACAGGGTGGCTACTACGAGCAGTACTTC	CASSKGQGGYYEQYF
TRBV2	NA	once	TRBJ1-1	TGTGCCAGCGGGGTGACTAGGTCGGCTTTCTTT	CASGVTRSAFF
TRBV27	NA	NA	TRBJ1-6	TGTGCCAGCAGTAACAGGTATAATTCACCCCTCCACTTT	CASSNRYNSPLHF
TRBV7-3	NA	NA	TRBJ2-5	TGTGCCAGCAGCTTAGGGCCAGCAGAGACCCAGTACTTC	CASSLGPAETQYF
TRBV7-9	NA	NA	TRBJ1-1	TGTGCCAGCACCCCGGAGCTCCTCGGACAGATCATGAACACTGAAGCTTTCTTT	CASTPELLGQIMNTEAFF
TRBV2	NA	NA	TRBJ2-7	TGTGCCAGCAGGGAGAGTTACGAGCAGTACTTC	CASRESYEQYF
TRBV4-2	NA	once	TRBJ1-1	TGTGCCAGCAGCCAAGAGGCGGTGGTAAACACTGAAGCTTTCTTT	CASSQEAVVNTEAFF
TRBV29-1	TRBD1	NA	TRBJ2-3	TGCAGCGTTATTCCGGGACAGCCTGGATATACGCAGTATTTT	CSVIPGQPGYTQYF
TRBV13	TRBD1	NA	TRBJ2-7	TGTGCCAGCAGCCCCGCGGGTACAGGGGGGTACTACGAGCAGTACTTC	CASSPAGTGGYYEQYF
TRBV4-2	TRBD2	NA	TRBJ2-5	TGTGCCAGCAACCCTAGCGGGGGGGAAGAGACCCAGTACTTC	CASNPSGGEETQYF
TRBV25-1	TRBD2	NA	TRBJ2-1	TGTGCCAGCAGTGAGCACGCGGGGGGCTCCTACAATGAGCAGTTCTTC	CASSEHAGGSYNEQFF
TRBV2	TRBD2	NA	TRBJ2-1	TGTGCCAGCAGGGATGGGCTAGCGGGGCAGTTCTTC	CASRDGLAGQFF